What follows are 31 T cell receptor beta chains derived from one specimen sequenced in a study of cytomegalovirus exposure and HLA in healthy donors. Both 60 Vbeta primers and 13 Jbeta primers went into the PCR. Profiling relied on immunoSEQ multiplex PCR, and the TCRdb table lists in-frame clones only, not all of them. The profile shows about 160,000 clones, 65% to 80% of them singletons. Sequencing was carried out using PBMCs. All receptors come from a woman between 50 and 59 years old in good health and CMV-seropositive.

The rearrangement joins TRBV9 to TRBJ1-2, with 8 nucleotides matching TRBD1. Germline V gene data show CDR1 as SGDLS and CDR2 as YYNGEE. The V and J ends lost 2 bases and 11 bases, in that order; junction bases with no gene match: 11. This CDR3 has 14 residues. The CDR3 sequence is CASSVDREGILYTF. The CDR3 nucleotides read TGTGCCAGCAGCGTGGACAGGGAAGGGATTTTGTACACCTTC.

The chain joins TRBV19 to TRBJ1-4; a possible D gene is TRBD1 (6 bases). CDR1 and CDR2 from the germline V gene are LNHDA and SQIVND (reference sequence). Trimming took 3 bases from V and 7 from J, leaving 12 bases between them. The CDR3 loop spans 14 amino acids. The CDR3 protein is CASSITGSVEKLFF. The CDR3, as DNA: TGTGCCAGTAGTATTACAGGGTCCGTTGAAAAACTGTTTTTT.

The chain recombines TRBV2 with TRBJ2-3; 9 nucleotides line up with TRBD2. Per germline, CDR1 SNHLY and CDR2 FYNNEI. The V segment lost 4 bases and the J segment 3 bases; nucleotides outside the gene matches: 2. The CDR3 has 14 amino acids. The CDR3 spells CASSVGLATDTQYF. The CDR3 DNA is TGTGCCAGCAGTGTAGGACTAGCGACAGATACGCAGTATTTT.

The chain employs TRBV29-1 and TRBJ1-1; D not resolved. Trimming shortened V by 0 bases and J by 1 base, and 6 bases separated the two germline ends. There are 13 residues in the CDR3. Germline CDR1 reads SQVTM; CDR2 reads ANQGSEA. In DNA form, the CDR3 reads TGCAGCGTTGAAGATCTTAAGAACACTGAAGCTTTCTTT. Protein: CSVEDLKNTEAFF.

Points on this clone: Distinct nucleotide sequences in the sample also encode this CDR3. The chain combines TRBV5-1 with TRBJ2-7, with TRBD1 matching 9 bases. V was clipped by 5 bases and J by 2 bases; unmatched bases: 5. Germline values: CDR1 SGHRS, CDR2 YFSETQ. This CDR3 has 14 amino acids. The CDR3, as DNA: TGCGCCAGCAGATTTACAGGGGGCCCCTACGAGCAGTACTTC. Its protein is CASRFTGGPYEQYF. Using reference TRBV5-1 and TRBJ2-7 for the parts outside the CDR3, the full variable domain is KAGVTQTPRYLIKTRGQQVTLSCSPISGHRSVSWYQQTPGQGLQFLFEYFSETQRNKGNFPGRFSGRQFSNSRSEMNVSTLELGDSALYLCASRFTGGPYEQYFGPGTRLTVT.

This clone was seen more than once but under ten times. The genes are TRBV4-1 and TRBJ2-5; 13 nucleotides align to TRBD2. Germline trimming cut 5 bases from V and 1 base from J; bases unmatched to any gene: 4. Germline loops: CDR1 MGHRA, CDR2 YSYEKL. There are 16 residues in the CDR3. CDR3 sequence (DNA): TGCGCCAGCAGCGTAGGACTAGCGGGGGTCCAAGAGACCCAGTACTTC. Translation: CASSVGLAGVQETQYF.

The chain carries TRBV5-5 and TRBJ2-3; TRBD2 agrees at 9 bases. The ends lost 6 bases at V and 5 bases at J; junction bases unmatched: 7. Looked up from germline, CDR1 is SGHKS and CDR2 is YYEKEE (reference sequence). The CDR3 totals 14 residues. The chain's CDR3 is CASTLSGGLDTQYF. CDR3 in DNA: TGTGCCAGCACCCTAAGCGGGGGGTTAGATACGCAGTATTTT.

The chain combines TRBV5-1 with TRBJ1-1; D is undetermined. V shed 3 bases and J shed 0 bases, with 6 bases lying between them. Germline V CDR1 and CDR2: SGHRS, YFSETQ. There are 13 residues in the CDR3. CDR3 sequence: CASSSLMNTEAFF. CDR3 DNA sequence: TGCGCCAGCAGCTCCCTTATGAACACTGAAGCTTTCTTT.

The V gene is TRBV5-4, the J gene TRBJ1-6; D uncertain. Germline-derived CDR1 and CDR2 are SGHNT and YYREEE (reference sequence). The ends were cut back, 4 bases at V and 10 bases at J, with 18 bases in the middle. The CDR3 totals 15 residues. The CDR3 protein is CASSRREGAGSPLHF. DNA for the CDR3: TGTGCCAGCAGCCGCCGTGAGGGCGCGGGGTCACCCCTCCACTTT.

The CDR3: CASSPPRVMGETQYF. The CDR3 nucleotides read TGTGCCAGCAGCCCTCCCAGGGTGATGGGAGAGACCCAGTACTTC. The chain couples TRBV7-2 to TRBJ2-5; D perhaps matches TRBD1 (5 bases). From germline, CDR1 is SGHTA and CDR2 FQGNSA. V lost 5 bases and J lost 4, with 17 bases in between. This CDR3 has 15 amino acids.

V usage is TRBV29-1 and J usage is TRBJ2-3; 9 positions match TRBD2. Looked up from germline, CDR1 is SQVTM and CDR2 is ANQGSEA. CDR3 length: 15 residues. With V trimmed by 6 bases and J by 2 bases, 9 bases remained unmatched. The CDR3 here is CSVTRSGGSTDTQYF. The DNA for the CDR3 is TGCAGCGTCACCCGTAGCGGGGGATCCACAGATACGCAGTATTTT.

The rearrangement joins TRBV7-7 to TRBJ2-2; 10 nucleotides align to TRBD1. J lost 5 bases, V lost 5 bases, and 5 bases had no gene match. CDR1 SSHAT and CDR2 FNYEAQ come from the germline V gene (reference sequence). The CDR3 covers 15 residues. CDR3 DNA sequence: TGTGCCAGCAGCCCCGGGACAGGGGTTACCGGGGAGCTGTTTTTT. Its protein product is CASSPGTGVTGELFF.

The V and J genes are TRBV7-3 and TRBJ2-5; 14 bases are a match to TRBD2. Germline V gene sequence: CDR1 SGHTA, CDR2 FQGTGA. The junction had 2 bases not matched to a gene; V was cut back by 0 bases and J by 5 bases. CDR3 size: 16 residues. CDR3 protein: CASSLTGLAGEETQYF. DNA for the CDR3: TGTGCCAGCAGCTTAACGGGACTAGCGGGGGAGGAGACCCAGTACTTC.

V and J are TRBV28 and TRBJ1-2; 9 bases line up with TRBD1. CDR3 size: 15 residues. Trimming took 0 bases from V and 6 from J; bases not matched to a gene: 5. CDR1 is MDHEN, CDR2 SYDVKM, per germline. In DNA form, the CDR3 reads TGTGCCAGCAGTTTATGGCCGACAGGGGGTCATGGCTACACCTTC. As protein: CASSLWPTGGHGYTF.

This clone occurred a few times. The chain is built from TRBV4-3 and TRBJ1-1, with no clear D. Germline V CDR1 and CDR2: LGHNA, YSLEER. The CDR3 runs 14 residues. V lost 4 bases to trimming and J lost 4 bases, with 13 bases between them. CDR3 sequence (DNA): TGCGCCAGCAGCCGCAGCCCGGGAGGCACTGAAGCTTTCTTT. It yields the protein CASSRSPGGTEAFF.

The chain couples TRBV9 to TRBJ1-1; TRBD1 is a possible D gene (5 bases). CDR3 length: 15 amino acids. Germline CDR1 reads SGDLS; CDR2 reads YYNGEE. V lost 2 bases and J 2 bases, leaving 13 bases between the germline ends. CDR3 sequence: CASSVRPDSNTEAFF. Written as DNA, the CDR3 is TGTGCCAGCAGCGTCCGACCCGACAGTAACACTGAAGCTTTCTTT.

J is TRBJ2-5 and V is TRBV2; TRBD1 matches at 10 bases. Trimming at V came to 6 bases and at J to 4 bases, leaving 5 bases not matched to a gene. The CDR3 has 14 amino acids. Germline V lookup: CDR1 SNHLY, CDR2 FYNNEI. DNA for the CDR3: TGTGCCAGCAGGAAGACAGGGGGCGTAGAGACCCAGTACTTC. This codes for CASRKTGGVETQYF.

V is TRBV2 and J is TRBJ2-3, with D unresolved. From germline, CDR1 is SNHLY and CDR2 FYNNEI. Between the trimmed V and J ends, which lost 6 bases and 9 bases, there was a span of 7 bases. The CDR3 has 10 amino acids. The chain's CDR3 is CASSQTTQYF. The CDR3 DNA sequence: TGTGCCAGCAGCCAAACAACGCAGTATTTT.

The CDR3 sequence is CASSWTGGSDTQYF. As DNA, the CDR3 is TGTGCCAGCAGTTGGACAGGGGGCAGCGATACGCAGTATTTT. This chain connects TRBV2 to TRBJ2-3; TRBD1 matches 11 bases. The length of the CDR3 is 14 residues. In germline, CDR1 is SNHLY, CDR2 FYNNEI. The V gene end was trimmed by 5 bases and the J gene end by 6 bases; junction bases not matched to a gene: 4.

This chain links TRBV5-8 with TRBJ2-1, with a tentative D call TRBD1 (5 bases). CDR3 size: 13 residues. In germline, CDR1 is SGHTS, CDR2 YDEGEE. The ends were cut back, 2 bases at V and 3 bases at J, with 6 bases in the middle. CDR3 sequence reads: CASSLGDYNEQFF. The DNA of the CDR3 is TGTGCCAGCAGCTTAGGGGACTACAATGAGCAGTTCTTC.

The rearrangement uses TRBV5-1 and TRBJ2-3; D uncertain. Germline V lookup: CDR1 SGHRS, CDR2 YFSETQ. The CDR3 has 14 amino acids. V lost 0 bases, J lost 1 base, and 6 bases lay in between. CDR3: CASSLELRTDTQYF. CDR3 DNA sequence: TGCGCCAGCAGCTTGGAGCTACGCACAGATACGCAGTATTTT. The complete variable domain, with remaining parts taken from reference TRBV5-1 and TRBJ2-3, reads KAGVTQTPRYLIKTRGQQVTLSCSPISGHRSVSWYQQTPGQGLQFLFEYFSETQRNKGNFPGRFSGRQFSNSRSEMNVSTLELGDSALYLCASSLELRTDTQYFGPGTRLTVL.

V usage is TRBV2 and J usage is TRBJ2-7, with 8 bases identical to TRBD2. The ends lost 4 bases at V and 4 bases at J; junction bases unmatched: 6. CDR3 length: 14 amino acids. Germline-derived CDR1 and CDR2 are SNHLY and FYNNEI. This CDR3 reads CASSAESGGYEQYF. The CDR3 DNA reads TGTGCCAGCAGTGCGGAGAGCGGGGGTTACGAGCAGTACTTC.

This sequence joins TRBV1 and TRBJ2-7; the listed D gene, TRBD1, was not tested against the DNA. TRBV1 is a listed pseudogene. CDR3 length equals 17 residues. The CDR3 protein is CTSSQDHGHLLSYEQYF. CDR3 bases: TGCACCAGCAGCCAAGATCATGGGCACCTCCTTTCCTACGAGCAGTACTTC.

The CDR3 DNA reads as TGTGCCAGCAGTCAGGGGCCGAGGGAGACCCAGTACTTC. Encoded protein: CASSQGPRETQYF. The chain couples TRBV7-6 to TRBJ2-5, with a possible D match to TRBD1 (6 bases). CDR1 is SGHVS and CDR2 is FNYEAQ in the germline V gene. This CDR3 is 13 amino acids long. V gave up 6 bases and J gave up 5 bases, with 13 bases separating them.

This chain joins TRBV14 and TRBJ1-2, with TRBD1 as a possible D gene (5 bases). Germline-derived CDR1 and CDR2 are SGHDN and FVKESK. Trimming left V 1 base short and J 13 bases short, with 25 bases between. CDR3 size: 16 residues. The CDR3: CASSQAAGTEIREFTF. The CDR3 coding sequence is TGTGCCAGCAGCCAAGCTGCCGGGACCGAAATCCGGGAGTTCACCTTC. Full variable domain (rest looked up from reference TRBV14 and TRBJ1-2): EAGVTQFPSHSVIEKGQTVTLRCDPISGHDNLYWYRRVMGKEIKFLLHFVKESKQDESGMPNNRFLAERTGGTYSTLKVQPAELEDSGVYFCASSQAAGTEIREFTFGSGTRLTVV.

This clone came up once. Here the CDR3 DNA reads TGTGCCAGCAGCGCGGGAGGGGGTCAAAATCAGCCCCAGCATTTT. Amino acids: CASSAGGGQNQPQHF. The chain carries TRBV9 and TRBJ1-5, with a weak D call TRBD1 (6 bases). Germline CDR1 reads SGDLS; CDR2 reads YYNGEE. Trimming took 3 bases from V and 4 from J, leaving 14 bases between them. This CDR3 contains 15 residues.

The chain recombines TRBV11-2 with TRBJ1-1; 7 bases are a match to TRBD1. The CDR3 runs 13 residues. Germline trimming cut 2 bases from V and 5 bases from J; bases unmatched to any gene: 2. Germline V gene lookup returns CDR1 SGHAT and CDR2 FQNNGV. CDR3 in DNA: TGTGCCAGCAGCTTATCACAGGGGACTGAAGCTTTCTTT. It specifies CASSLSQGTEAFF.

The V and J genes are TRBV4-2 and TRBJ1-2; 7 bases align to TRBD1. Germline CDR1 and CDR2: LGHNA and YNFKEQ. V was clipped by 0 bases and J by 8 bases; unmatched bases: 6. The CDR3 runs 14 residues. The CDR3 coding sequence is TGTGCCAGCAGCCAAGAGTCCCAGGGGGAGGGCTACACCTTC. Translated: CASSQESQGEGYTF.

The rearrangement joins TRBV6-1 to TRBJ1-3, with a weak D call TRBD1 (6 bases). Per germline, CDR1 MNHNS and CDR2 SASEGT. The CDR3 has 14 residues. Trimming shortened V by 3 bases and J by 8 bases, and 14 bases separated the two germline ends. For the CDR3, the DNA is TGTGCCAGCAGTGAGGGGCAGGGGAGGGACACCATATATTTT. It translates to CASSEGQGRDTIYF.

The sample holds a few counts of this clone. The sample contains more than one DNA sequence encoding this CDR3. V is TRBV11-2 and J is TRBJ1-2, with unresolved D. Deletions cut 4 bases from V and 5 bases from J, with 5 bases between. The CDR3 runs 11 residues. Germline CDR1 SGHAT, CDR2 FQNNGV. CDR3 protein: CASSSGYGYTF. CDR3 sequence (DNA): TGTGCCAGCAGCTCGGGGTATGGCTACACCTTC. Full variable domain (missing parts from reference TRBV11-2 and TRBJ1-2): EAGVAQSPRYKIIEKRQSVAFWCNPISGHATLYWYQQILGQGPKLLIQFQNNGVVDDSQLPKDRFSAERLKGVDSTLKIQPAKLEDSAVYLCASSSGYGYTFGSGTRLTVV.

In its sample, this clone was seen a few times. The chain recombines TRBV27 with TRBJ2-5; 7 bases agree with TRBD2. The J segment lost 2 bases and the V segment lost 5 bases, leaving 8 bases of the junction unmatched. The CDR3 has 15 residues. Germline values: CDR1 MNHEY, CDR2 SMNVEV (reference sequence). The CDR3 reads CASSERTSSQETQYF. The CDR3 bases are TGTGCCAGCAGTGAAAGGACTAGTTCTCAAGAGACCCAGTACTTC.